The source of this T cell receptor beta chain is a study of T-cell memory formation after mild COVID-19. Study information: TCR clusters were mostly confined to one donor each.

TCRdb reprocessed the 5' RACE reads via MiXCR and lists one record per CDR3 protein. The table includes about 400,000 distinct CDR3 sequences, about 15% detected once. The CDR3 consists of 14 residues. The junction had 7 bases not matched to a gene; V was cut back by 6 bases and J by 3 bases. Per the germline V gene, CDR1 is DFQATT and CDR2 is SNEGSKA (reference sequence). In regard to this clonotype: Its antigen remains unidentified.

Study-wide findings and caveats: Several responding clones turned up in pre-infection memory, indicating that cross-reactive memory may have taken part.

What was sequenced was PBMCs or a T cell subset sorted from them (not recorded which). The source of this sequence is a man aged 18 to 30 who had mild COVID-19 (a few samples of this study predate the infection). Cell type and time point are not known. The chain recombines TRBV20-1 with TRBJ2-3; 9 bases agree with TRBD2. The CDR3 reads CSARGLATTDTQYF. CDR3 bases: TGCAGTGCCCGTGGACTAGCGACGACAGATACGCAGTATTTT.